The 8 T cell receptor beta chains below come from one sample, sequenced in a study of cytomegalovirus exposure and HLA in healthy donors. Both 60 Vbeta primers and 13 Jbeta primers went into the PCR. Clones were read by immunoSEQ multiplex PCR, and TCRdb kept only the in-frame ones, dropping some. The sample lists about 190,000 clones, 80% to 90% occurring once. The sequenced material came from PBMCs. The receptors stem from a man aged 40-55 years in good health and CMV-seropositive.

This clone occurred a few times. This chain uses TRBV7-2 with TRBJ2-1; D is uncertain. Germline CDR1 reads SGHTA; CDR2 reads FQGNSA. This CDR3 comprises 14 residues. The V and J ends lost 5 bases and 5 bases respectively, with 13 bases between them. CDR3 DNA sequence: TGTGCCAGCAGCGAAAGTAGAGTACACAATGAGCAGTTCTTC. The encoded protein is CASSESRVHNEQFF.

This rearrangement joins TRBV7-3 to TRBJ2-4; 12 nucleotides line up with TRBD2. The CDR3 is 21 amino acids. Losses at the gene ends were 0 bases for V and 0 bases for J; bases not matched to a gene: 12. CDR1 and CDR2 (germline): SGHTA, FQGTGA. CDR3 coding DNA: TGTGCCAGCAGCTTAACAGGTCTAGCGGGAGGGACATCCCTAGCCAAAAACATTCAGTACTTC. This sequence encodes CASSLTGLAGGTSLAKNIQYF.

V usage is TRBV5-4 and J usage is TRBJ1-1, with D possibly TRBD1 on 6 matching bases. V was pared by 0 bases and J by 11 bases, with 14 bases between. The CDR3 loop spans 13 amino acids. Germline assignment: CDR1 SGHNT and CDR2 YYREEE (reference sequence). The CDR3 DNA is TGTGCCAGCAGCTTGGCCGACAGGATCGGGGCTTTCTTT. This translates into CASSLADRIGAFF.

The chain is built from TRBV19 and TRBJ2-3; 14 nucleotides agree with TRBD2. The CDR3 consists of 14 residues. After removal of 8 bases from V and 4 bases from J, the junction contained 2 bases not matched to a gene. Germline V gene sequence: CDR1 LNHDA, CDR2 SQIVND (reference sequence). The CDR3 region is CASGTSGSADTQYF. The DNA of the CDR3 is TGTGCCAGTGGGACTAGCGGGAGTGCAGATACGCAGTATTTT. Variable domain in full (rest from reference TRBV19 and TRBJ2-3): DGGITQSPKYLFRKEGQNVTLSCEQNLNHDAMYWYRQDPGQGLRLIYYSQIVNDFQKGDIAEGYSVSREKKESFPLTVTSAQKNPTAFYLCASGTSGSADTQYFGPGTRLTVL.

This clone was recorded once. The chain carries TRBV4-2 and TRBJ1-2; TRBD1 agrees at 8 bases. Germline V gives CDR1 LGHNA, CDR2 YNFKEQ. This CDR3 spans 15 amino acids. V lost 1 base and J lost 8; bases outside the gene matches: 9. CDR3 nucleotides: TGTGCCAGCAGCCAAGTGGCAGGGGGCGCTTTCGGCTACACCTTC. Its translation is CASSQVAGGAFGYTF.

The chain links TRBV9 to TRBJ2-1; D unresolved. Germline CDR1 SGDLS, CDR2 YYNGEE. V lost 0 bases to trimming and J lost 5 bases, with 3 bases between them. The CDR3 is made up of 12 amino acids. The chain's CDR3 is CASSVANNEQFF. DNA of the CDR3: TGTGCCAGCAGCGTAGCTAACAATGAGCAGTTCTTC.

The chain links TRBV18 to TRBJ2-6; 7 nucleotides align to TRBD1. Germline V lookup: CDR1 KGHSH, CDR2 LQKENI. The junction had 17 bases not matched to a gene; V was cut back by 3 bases and J by 0 bases. The CDR3 runs 21 residues. This chain's CDR3 is CASSPPLGPGQLHSGANVLTF. In nucleotides, the CDR3 is TGTGCCAGCTCACCCCCTTTGGGCCCGGGACAGCTACACTCTGGGGCCAACGTCCTGACTTTC.

This clone was seen more than once but under ten times. This chain uses TRBV6-5 with TRBJ1-2; weak D call: TRBD1 (5 bases). This CDR3 is 14 amino acids long. Germline CDR1 reads MNHEY; CDR2 reads SVGAGI. Trimming shortened V by 6 bases and J by 4 bases, and 15 bases separated the two germline ends. The CDR3 DNA follows: TGTGCCAGCAGGCGGACAAATGGGGCCTATGGCTACACCTTC. Translation: CASRRTNGAYGYTF.